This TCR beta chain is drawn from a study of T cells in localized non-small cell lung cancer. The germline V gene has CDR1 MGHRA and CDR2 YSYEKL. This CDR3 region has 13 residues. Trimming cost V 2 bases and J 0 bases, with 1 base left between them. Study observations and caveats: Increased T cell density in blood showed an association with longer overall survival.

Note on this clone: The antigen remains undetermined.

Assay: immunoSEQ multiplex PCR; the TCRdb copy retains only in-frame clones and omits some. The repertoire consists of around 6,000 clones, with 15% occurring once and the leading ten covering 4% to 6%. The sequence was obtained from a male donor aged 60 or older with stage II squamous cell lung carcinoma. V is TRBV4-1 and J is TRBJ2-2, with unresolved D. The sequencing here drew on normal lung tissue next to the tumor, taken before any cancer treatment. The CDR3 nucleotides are TGCGCCAGCAGCCAATCGAACACCGGGGAGCTGTTTTTT. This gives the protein CASSQSNTGELFF.